Below, 20 T cell receptor beta chains from the same sample are listed, as sequenced in a study of T cell responses to AZD1222 COVID-19 vaccine (dated by TCRdb to 2020 to 2022). The method behind the library was the immunoSEQ multiplex PCR assay. Drawn from immuneACCESS, this table holds only the in-frame rearrangements with V and J called that TCRdb kept. Clones are partly lost; checked studies trace under half to an unresolved V gene and leave the rest unexplained. Across this sample there are nearly 110,000 clones, with less than 95% seen only once. Clones ranked in the top ten supply 7.5% to 9% of the sample. The time point label corresponds to: about 28 days (+/-7) after the second vaccine dose. The sample here was peripheral blood, taken 28 days after the second AZD1222 dose. These receptors were collected from an adult who received the AZD1222 COVID-19 vaccine.

The chain employs TRBV3-1 (or the pseudogene TRBV3-2) and TRBJ2-2, with a tentative D call TRBD1 (5 bases). The CDR3 is 14 residues long. Germline V gene data show CDR1 as LGHDT and CDR2 as YNNKEL (reference sequence). V shed 1 base and J shed 5 bases, with 8 bases lying between them. The CDR3 here is CASSQGGWTGELFF. As DNA, the CDR3 is TGTGCCAGCAGCCAAGGGGGCTGGACCGGGGAGCTGTTTTTT.

The chain uses TRBV5-5 and TRBJ2-1; D ambiguous. CDR3 length: 16 amino acids. Deletions cut 2 bases from V and 0 bases from J, with 12 bases between. Germline CDR1 is SGHKS and CDR2 is YYEKEE (reference sequence). CDR3 amino acids: CASSLRPTLSYNEQFF. DNA for the CDR3: TGTGCCAGCAGCTTAAGACCGACCCTCTCCTACAATGAGCAGTTCTTC.

In its sample, this clone was seen once. This chain links TRBV27 with TRBJ1-6; no clear D. The V end lost 3 bases, the J end lost 6 bases, and 12 bases lay between the germline ends. The CDR3 runs 15 residues. Per germline, CDR1 MNHEY and CDR2 SMNVEV (reference sequence). The CDR3 loop is CASSLEGWGNSPLHF. The CDR3 bases are TGTGCCAGCAGTTTGGAGGGCTGGGGTAATTCACCCCTCCACTTT.

J is TRBJ1-5 and V is TRBV3-1 (or the pseudogene TRBV3-2), with a weak D call TRBD1 (5 bases). V was clipped by 3 bases and J by 2 bases, with 11 bases between them. This CDR3 is 15 amino acids long. Looked up from germline, CDR1 is LGHDT and CDR2 is YNNKEL (reference sequence). This CDR3 reads CASSQRGVGNQPQHF. CDR3 DNA sequence: TGTGCCAGCAGCCAGAGGGGTGTGGGCAATCAGCCCCAGCATTTT.

The chain uses TRBV7-3 and TRBJ2-1; 12 bases are a match to TRBD2. Germline loops: CDR1 SGHTA, CDR2 FQGTGA. The J segment lost 5 bases and the V segment lost 4 bases, leaving 3 bases of the junction unmatched. The CDR3 runs to 15 residues. CDR3 coding DNA: TGTGCCAGCAGCTCGACTAGCGGGGGAGACAATGAGCAGTTCTTC. Amino acid sequence: CASSSTSGGDNEQFF. Drawing the rest from reference TRBV7-3 and TRBJ2-1, the complete variable domain is GAGVSQTPSNKVTEKGKYVELRCDPISGHTALYWYRQSLGQGPEFLIYFQGTGAADDSGLPNDRFFAVRPEGSVSTLKIQRTERGDSAVYLCASSSTSGGDNEQFFGPGTRLTVL.

This clone was recorded once. The CDR3 nucleotides are TGTGCCAGCACCCCACGGCAGGACGGTGAGCAGTTCTTC. Its protein is CASTPRQDGEQFF. The chain employs TRBV7-8 and TRBJ2-1; D is undetermined. The CDR3 runs to 13 residues. V lost 7 bases to trimming and J lost 9 bases, with 16 bases between them. Germline CDR1 SGHVS, CDR2 FQNEAQ.

The chain employs TRBV7-9 and TRBJ1-2; 8 bases are a match to TRBD1. CDR3 length: 13 residues. The germline V gene has CDR1 SEHNR and CDR2 FQNEAQ (reference sequence). J lost 10 bases, V lost 1 base, and 5 bases had no gene match. The CDR3 here is CASSLDRGADYTF. The CDR3 nucleotides are TGTGCCAGCAGCTTAGACAGGGGGGCTGACTACACCTTC.

This rearrangement joins TRBV3-1 (or the pseudogene TRBV3-2) to TRBJ1-3; D may be TRBD1 (5 bases). The CDR3 has 15 residues. Germline V gives CDR1 LGHDT, CDR2 YNNKEL (reference sequence). V was shortened by 4 bases and J by 7 bases, with 17 bases between the two germline ends. The CDR3, as DNA: TGTGCCAGCAGCCCTACCGGGACGGCAGGCAACACCATATATTTT. Translating gives CASSPTGTAGNTIYF.

This chain links TRBV6-5 with TRBJ1-3; D gene uncertain. The CDR3 totals 13 residues. Germline CDR1 and CDR2: MNHEY and SVGAGI. Between the trimmed V and J ends, which lost 0 bases and 4 bases, there was a span of 4 bases. The CDR3 bases are TGTGCCAGCAGTTACTCGAGGGGAAACACCATATATTTT. This translates into CASSYSRGNTIYF.

This chain joins TRBV18 and TRBJ2-1, with 9 nucleotides matching TRBD1. V lost 10 bases, J lost 4 bases, and 8 bases stayed unmatched. Looked up from germline, CDR1 is KGHSH and CDR2 is LQKENI. This CDR3 has 14 amino acids. The CDR3 spells CATSRDRVYNEQFF. The CDR3 DNA follows: TGTGCCACCTCCCGGGACAGGGTGTACAATGAGCAGTTCTTC.

The chain is built from TRBV14 and TRBJ2-1; 10 bases match TRBD2. J lost 8 bases, V lost 4 bases, and 8 bases had no gene match. The CDR3 runs to 15 residues. Germline lookup yields CDR1 SGHDN and CDR2 FVKESK. The CDR3 coding sequence is TGTGCCAGCAGCCCGCTGGGGCTAGCGGGGGATGAGCAGTTCTTC. Residues: CASSPLGLAGDEQFF.

The chain recombines TRBV5-5 with TRBJ1-5; D ambiguous. The V gene lost 0 bases and the J gene lost 5 bases, with 9 bases spanning the gap. Germline CDR1 is SGHKS and CDR2 is YYEKEE (reference sequence). The CDR3 consists of 14 residues. CDR3 sequence reads: CASSLEGYYQPQHF. DNA for the CDR3: TGTGCCAGCAGCTTGGAGGGTTACTATCAGCCCCAGCATTTT.

The J gene is TRBJ1-6, the V gene TRBV30, with D unresolved. The V end was cut by 3 bases, the J end by 9 bases, with 12 bases between. Germline CDR1 and CDR2: GTSNPN and SVGIG (reference sequence). This CDR3 is built from 13 residues. The CDR3 is CAWRDQSVSPLHF. The DNA for the CDR3 is TGTGCCTGGAGAGACCAGAGCGTTTCACCCCTCCACTTT.

The genes are TRBV5-8 and TRBJ1-1; D not certain. The V end was cut by 1 base, the J end by 1 base, with 8 bases between. The CDR3 is 14 residues long. The germline V gene encodes CDR1 SGHTS and CDR2 YDEGEE. The CDR3 nucleotides are TGTGCCAGCAGCTTGTCACCGAGGAACACTGAAGCTTTCTTT. Translation: CASSLSPRNTEAFF.

The genes are TRBV4-1 and TRBJ2-7; 11 bases are shared with TRBD1. This CDR3 is 16 amino acids long. Per the germline V gene, CDR1 is MGHRA and CDR2 is YSYEKL. V was pared by 1 base and J by 2 bases, with 4 bases of the junction left unmatched. The CDR3 here is CASSQGGTGGPYEQYF. The CDR3 DNA follows: TGCGCCAGCAGCCAAGGGGGGACAGGGGGACCCTACGAGCAGTACTTC.

The chain carries TRBV7-2 and TRBJ2-7, with 13 bases fitting TRBD2. The CDR3 sequence is 15 residues long. Unmatched junction bases numbered 6, after V lost 6 bases and J lost 4 bases. Looked up from germline, CDR1 is SGHTA and CDR2 is FQGNSA. In DNA form, the CDR3 reads TGTGCCAGCAGACCTGGACTAGCGGGGGCTTACGAGCAGTACTTC. This sequence encodes CASRPGLAGAYEQYF.

As concerns this clone: One end of the junction does not line up with germline, which may come from a read error. V is TRBV7-7 and J is TRBJ1-5; unclear D gene. The CDR3 is made up of 14 amino acids. Germline CDR1 and CDR2: SSHAT and FNYEAQ (reference sequence). CDR3 region: CASSGQNGNQPQHF. The CDR3 DNA reads TGTGCTAGCAGTGGGCAGAACGGGAATCAGCCCCAGCATTTT.

The chain employs TRBV3-1 (or the pseudogene TRBV3-2) and TRBJ1-4, with D perhaps matching TRBD1 (6 bases). The CDR3 runs 19 residues. V was trimmed by 0 bases and J by 8 bases, leaving 25 bases between them. Germline loops: CDR1 LGHDT, CDR2 YNNKEL (reference sequence). CDR3 amino acids: CASSQDGFPGLGGDEKLFF. In nucleotides, the CDR3 is TGTGCCAGCAGCCAAGATGGTTTCCCGGGCTTAGGGGGAGACGAAAAACTGTTTTTT.

The V and J genes are TRBV18 and TRBJ2-3, with 15 bases fitting TRBD2. Germline V gene lookup returns CDR1 KGHSH and CDR2 LQKENI. This CDR3 has 18 residues. The V and J ends lost 3 bases and 0 bases, in that order; junction bases with no gene match: 4. CDR3 nucleotide sequence: TGTGCCAGCTCACCGAGGACTAGCGGGAGGGGGAGCACAGATACGCAGTATTTT. Encoded protein: CASSPRTSGRGSTDTQYF.

CDR3 bases: TGTGCCAGCAGTCTCTATGGCTACACCTTC. It codes for CASSLYGYTF. This sequence joins TRBV5-8 and TRBJ1-2; D ambiguous. CDR1 SGHTS and CDR2 YDEGEE come from the germline V gene. This CDR3 contains 10 residues. V was cut by 5 bases and J by 4 bases, with 3 bases left in between.